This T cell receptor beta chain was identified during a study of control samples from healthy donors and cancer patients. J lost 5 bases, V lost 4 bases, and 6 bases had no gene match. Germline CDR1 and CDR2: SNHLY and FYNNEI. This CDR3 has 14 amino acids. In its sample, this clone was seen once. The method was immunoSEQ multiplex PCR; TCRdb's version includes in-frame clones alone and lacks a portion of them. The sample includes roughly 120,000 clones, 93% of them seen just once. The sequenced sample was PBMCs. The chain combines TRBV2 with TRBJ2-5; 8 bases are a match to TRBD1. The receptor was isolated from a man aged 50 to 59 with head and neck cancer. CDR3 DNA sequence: TGTGCCAGCAGTGCTCCGACAGGGGAGGAGACCCAGTACTTC. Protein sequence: CASSAPTGEETQYF.